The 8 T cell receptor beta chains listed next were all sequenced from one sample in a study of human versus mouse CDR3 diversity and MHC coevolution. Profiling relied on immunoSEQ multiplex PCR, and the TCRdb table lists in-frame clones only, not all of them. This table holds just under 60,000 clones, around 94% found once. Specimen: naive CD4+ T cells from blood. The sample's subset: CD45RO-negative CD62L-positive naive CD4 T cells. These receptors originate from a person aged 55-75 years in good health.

This CDR3 reads CASSLRPSGSLSYEQYF. The CDR3 DNA is TGTGCCAGCAGCTTGCGTCCTAGCGGGAGCCTCTCCTACGAGCAGTACTTC. V is TRBV5-4 and J is TRBJ2-7, with 10 bases matching TRBD2. This CDR3 is built from 17 residues. Germline values: CDR1 SGHNT, CDR2 YYREEE (reference sequence). With 1 base clipped from V and 0 bases from J, the junction kept 7 bases outside the gene matches.

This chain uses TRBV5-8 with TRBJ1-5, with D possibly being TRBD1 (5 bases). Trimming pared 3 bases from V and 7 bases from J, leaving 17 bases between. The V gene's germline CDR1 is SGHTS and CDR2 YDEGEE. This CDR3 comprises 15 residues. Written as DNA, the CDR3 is TGTGCCAGCAGCTCGGGACTGCGGGGGGGACAGCCCCAGCATTTT. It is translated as CASSSGLRGGQPQHF. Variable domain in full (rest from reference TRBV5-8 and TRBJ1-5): EAGVTQSPTHLIKTRGQQATLRCSPISGHTSVYWYQQALGLGLQFLLWYDEGEERNRGNFPPRFSGRQFPNYSSELNVNALELEDSALYLCASSSGLRGGQPQHFGDGTRLSIL.

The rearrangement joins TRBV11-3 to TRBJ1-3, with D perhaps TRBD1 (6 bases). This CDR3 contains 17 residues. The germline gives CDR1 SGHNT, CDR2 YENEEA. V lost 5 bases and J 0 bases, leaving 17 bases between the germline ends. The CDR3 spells CASSLTLDSYSGNTIYF. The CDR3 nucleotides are TGTGCCAGCAGCCTGACCCTGGACAGCTACTCTGGAAACACCATATATTTT.

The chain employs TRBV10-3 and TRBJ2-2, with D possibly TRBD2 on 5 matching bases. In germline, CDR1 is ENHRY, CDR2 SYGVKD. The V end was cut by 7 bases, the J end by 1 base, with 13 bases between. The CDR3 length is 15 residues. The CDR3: CAINKGLLNTGELFF. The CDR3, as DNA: TGTGCCATCAACAAAGGACTGTTGAACACCGGGGAGCTGTTTTTT.

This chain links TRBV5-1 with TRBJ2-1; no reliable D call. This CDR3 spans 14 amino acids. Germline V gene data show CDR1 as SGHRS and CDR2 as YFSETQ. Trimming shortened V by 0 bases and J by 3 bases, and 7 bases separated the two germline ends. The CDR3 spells CASSLVSNYNEQFF. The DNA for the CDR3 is TGCGCCAGCAGCTTGGTTTCCAACTACAATGAGCAGTTCTTC.

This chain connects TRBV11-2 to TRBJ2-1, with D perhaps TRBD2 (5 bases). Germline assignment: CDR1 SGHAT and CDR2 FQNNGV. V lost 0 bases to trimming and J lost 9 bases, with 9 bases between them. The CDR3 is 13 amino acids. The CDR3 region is CASSLDREGEQFF. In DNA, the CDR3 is TGTGCCAGCAGCTTAGATCGAGAGGGTGAGCAGTTCTTC.

In DNA form, the CDR3 reads TGCGCCAGCAGCACGGGGACTAGCGGGAGAGAGACCCAGTACTTC. Translation gives CASSTGTSGRETQYF. V gene TRBV5-1 combines with J gene TRBJ2-5; TRBD2 aligns across 14 bases. V shed 4 bases and J 4 bases; nucleotides not matched to a gene: 3. CDR3 size: 15 residues. Germline CDR1 reads SGHRS; CDR2 reads YFSETQ. Variable domain in full (rest from reference TRBV5-1 and TRBJ2-5): KAGVTQTPRYLIKTRGQQVTLSCSPISGHRSVSWYQQTPGQGLQFLFEYFSETQRNKGNFPGRFSGRQFSNSRSEMNVSTLELGDSALYLCASSTGTSGRETQYFGPGTRLLVL.

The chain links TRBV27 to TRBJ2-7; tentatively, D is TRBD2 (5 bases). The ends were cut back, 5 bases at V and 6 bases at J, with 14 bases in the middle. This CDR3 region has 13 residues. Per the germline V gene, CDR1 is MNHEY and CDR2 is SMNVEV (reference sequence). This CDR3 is CASSPGLEREQYF. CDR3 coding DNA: TGTGCCAGCAGTCCAGGACTGGAGCGCGAGCAGTACTTC.